What follows are 25 T cell receptor beta chains derived from one specimen sequenced in a study of control samples from healthy donors and cancer patients. Profiled with immunoSEQ multiplex PCR; TCRdb holds only in-frame clones, not every one. The profile shows roughly 450,000 clones, 90% of them singletons. The source material was PBMCs. The receptor source for this set is a man aged 35-49 years with head and neck cancer.

The J gene is TRBJ1-4, the V gene TRBV5-1, with D hard to call. The V and J ends lost 1 base and 2 bases respectively, with 6 bases between them. Germline loops: CDR1 SGHRS, CDR2 YFSETQ. The CDR3 covers 14 residues. The CDR3: CASSLLPTNEKLFF. CDR3 sequence (DNA): TGCGCCAGCAGCTTGCTTCCCACTAATGAAAAACTGTTTTTT.

The V and J genes are TRBV24-1 and TRBJ2-1; 10 nucleotides agree with TRBD1. In germline, CDR1 is KGHDR, CDR2 SFDVKD. The trim removed 3 bases at V and 3 bases at J, leaving 13 bases unmatched. The CDR3 length is 19 residues. This CDR3 reads CATSDPGTGVLPNYNEQFF. The CDR3 nucleotides are TGTGCCACCAGTGATCCCGGGACAGGGGTTTTACCCAACTACAATGAGCAGTTCTTC.

The rearrangement uses TRBV6-2 or TRBV6-3 and TRBJ1-1; possibly TRBD1 for D (5 bases). The CDR3 spans 14 residues. The germline V and J ends were trimmed by 6 bases and 4 bases, with 15 bases remaining between them. Germline values: CDR1 MNHEY, CDR2 SVGEGT. The CDR3 sequence: CASSPQGGGTEAFF. The CDR3 nucleotides read TGTGCCAGCAGCCCCCAGGGTGGAGGCACTGAAGCTTTCTTT.

This chain connects TRBV5-4 to TRBJ1-4; possibly TRBD1 for D (6 bases). Germline V gene lookup returns CDR1 SGHNT and CDR2 YYREEE (reference sequence). This CDR3 spans 16 amino acids. V lost 0 bases and J 8 bases, leaving 17 bases between the germline ends. CDR3 sequence (DNA): TGTGCCAGCAGCTTGGATTCGAAGGGAACAGGGGAAAAACTGTTTTTT. Protein sequence: CASSLDSKGTGEKLFF.

The chain links TRBV5-6 to TRBJ2-4, with D perhaps matching TRBD1 (6 bases). The CDR3 totals 15 residues. The V end was cut by 0 bases, the J end by 9 bases, with 16 bases between. Looked up from germline, CDR1 is SGHDT and CDR2 is YYEEEE. CDR3 amino acids: CASSLGQVRFSIQYF. The CDR3 nucleotides read TGTGCCAGCAGCTTGGGACAGGTTCGGTTCAGCATTCAGTACTTC.

J is TRBJ2-1 and V is TRBV2, with 7 bases matching TRBD2. The trim removed 7 bases at V and 4 bases at J, leaving 13 bases unmatched. CDR1 and CDR2 from the germline V gene are SNHLY and FYNNEI. The CDR3 is 16 amino acids. The DNA of the CDR3 is TGTGCCAGCAAGATTGGGGCGGGAGAAGGGTACAATGAGCAGTTCTTC. It encodes CASKIGAGEGYNEQFF.

This rearrangement joins TRBV24-1 to TRBJ2-4; TRBD2 matches at 7 bases. The germline V gene encodes CDR1 KGHDR and CDR2 SFDVKD. V gave up 6 bases and J gave up 1 base; unmatched junction bases: 11. CDR3 length: 17 residues. The CDR3 is CATSRGAGDWAKNIQYF. The CDR3 coding sequence is TGTGCCACCAGTAGAGGGGCGGGAGATTGGGCCAAAAACATTCAGTACTTC.

The gene calls are TRBV30 and TRBJ2-5, with TRBD2 matching over 7 bases. Germline V gene lookup returns CDR1 GTSNPN and CDR2 SVGIG (reference sequence). V was pared by 1 base and J by 7 bases, with 3 bases of the junction left unmatched. CDR3 length: 12 amino acids. In DNA, the CDR3 is TGTGCCTGGAGTGGCCCGGGGGGGACCCAGTACTTC. This translates into CAWSGPGGTQYF.

This chain uses TRBV28 with TRBJ2-4; no firm D call. The length of the CDR3 is 11 residues. V was pared by 3 bases and J by 5 bases, with 2 bases between. Germline V gene sequence: CDR1 MDHEN, CDR2 SYDVKM. The CDR3 reads CASSFENIQYF. The CDR3 DNA is TGTGCCAGCAGTTTTGAAAACATTCAGTACTTC.

J is TRBJ2-1 and V is TRBV29-1; no clear D. Looked up from germline, CDR1 is SQVTM and CDR2 is ANQGSEA. The length of the CDR3 is 10 residues. The CDR3 spells CSCTYNEQFF. Here the CDR3 DNA reads TGCAGTTGTACCTACAATGAGCAGTTCTTC.

The V and J genes are TRBV19 and TRBJ2-2; no clear D. Trimming stripped 9 bases from V and 2 bases from J, with 16 bases between. This CDR3 has 15 residues. Germline CDR1 is LNHDA and CDR2 is SQIVND (reference sequence). The CDR3 DNA follows: TGTGCCAGCCAACTCGCGCGGCCCAACACCGGGGAGCTGTTTTTT. As protein: CASQLARPNTGELFF.

In this sample, this clone turned up a few times. The J gene is TRBJ1-5, the V gene TRBV19, with no clear D. V shed 7 bases and J shed 5 bases, with 3 bases lying between them. Germline loops: CDR1 LNHDA, CDR2 SQIVND (reference sequence). The CDR3 loop spans 10 amino acids. The DNA of the CDR3 is TGTGCCAGTAATGATCAGCCCCAGCATTTT. Translated: CASNDQPQHF.

The gene calls are TRBV12-3 or TRBV12-4 and TRBJ1-4, with 7 bases matching TRBD1. V shed 5 bases, J shed 8 bases, and the junction held 5 bases outside the gene matches. The CDR3 extends over 13 amino acids. The CDR3 here is CASSGQGEEKLFF. DNA of the CDR3: TGTGCCAGCAGTGGCCAGGGGGAAGAAAAACTGTTTTTT.

The V call is TRBV18, the J call TRBJ1-3, with unresolved D. From germline, CDR1 is KGHSH and CDR2 LQKENI. Deletions cut 2 bases from V and 5 bases from J, with 16 bases between. This CDR3 has 16 residues. The CDR3 sequence: CASSPSSRASRNTIYF. The DNA of the CDR3 is TGTGCCAGCTCACCATCCTCACGGGCCTCCAGAAACACCATATATTTT. Full variable domain (remainder filled in from reference TRBV18 and TRBJ1-3): NAGVMQNPRHLVRRRGQEARLRCSPMKGHSHVYWYRQLPEEGLKFMVYLQKENIIDESGMPKERFSAEFPKEGPSILRIQQVVRGDSAAYFCASSPSSRASRNTIYFGEGSWLTVV.

V usage is TRBV24-1 and J usage is TRBJ2-2; tentatively, D is TRBD1 (5 bases). The CDR3 length is 15 residues. V was cut by 6 bases and J by 2 bases, with 12 bases left in between. Per germline, CDR1 KGHDR and CDR2 SFDVKD. Here the CDR3 DNA reads TGTGCCACCAGTCCTCTCACAGGAAACACCGGGGAGCTGTTTTTT. Protein: CATSPLTGNTGELFF.

This sequence joins TRBV9 and TRBJ1-6; D is ambiguous. The CDR3 is made up of 13 amino acids. V was cut by 0 bases and J by 5 bases, with 3 bases left in between. The germline V gene encodes CDR1 SGDLS and CDR2 YYNGEE. CDR3 sequence: CASSVDHNSPLHF. In DNA, the CDR3 is TGTGCCAGCAGCGTAGACCATAATTCACCCCTCCACTTT.

The CDR3 sequence: CASSLEPSNQPQHF. The CDR3 DNA reads TGTGCCAGCAGCTTAGAACCTAGCAATCAGCCCCAGCATTTT. The chain recombines TRBV7-2 with TRBJ1-5; D not certain. Trimming stripped 1 base from V and 0 bases from J, with 4 bases between. CDR3 length: 14 residues. Germline V lookup: CDR1 SGHTA, CDR2 FQGNSA.

The genes are TRBV3-1 (or the pseudogene TRBV3-2) and TRBJ2-7; tentatively, D is TRBD2 (5 bases). V was shortened by 0 bases and J by 2 bases, with 11 bases between the two germline ends. This CDR3 has 15 amino acids. In germline, CDR1 is LGHDT, CDR2 YNNKEL (reference sequence). The CDR3 DNA follows: TGTGCCAGCAGCCAAGAGCCCCACGGGGCCTACGAGCAGTACTTC. Protein product: CASSQEPHGAYEQYF.

This chain joins TRBV6-5 and TRBJ1-5; no clear D gene. CDR3 length: 13 amino acids. Trimming stripped 6 bases from V and 7 bases from J, with 13 bases between. The germline gives CDR1 MNHEY, CDR2 SVGAGI. CDR3: CASSHVLVQPQHF. DNA for the CDR3: TGTGCCAGCAGCCACGTATTAGTCCAGCCCCAGCATTTT.

The chain uses TRBV19 and TRBJ2-3, with D maybe TRBD2 (5 bases). V shed 1 base and J shed 4 bases, with 12 bases lying between them. The CDR3 extends over 15 amino acids. The germline V gene encodes CDR1 LNHDA and CDR2 SQIVND (reference sequence). The CDR3 is CASSIGVLAADTQYF. CDR3 DNA sequence: TGTGCCAGTAGTATAGGGGTCCTAGCAGCAGATACGCAGTATTTT.

The genes are TRBV2 and TRBJ1-6, with D unclear. This CDR3 spans 14 amino acids. Germline loops: CDR1 SNHLY, CDR2 FYNNEI. The ends were cut back, 8 bases at V and 5 bases at J, with 13 bases in the middle. CDR3 in amino acids: CASERAGDNSPLHF. CDR3 DNA sequence: TGTGCCAGCGAAAGGGCGGGAGATAATTCACCCCTCCACTTT.

The chain couples TRBV3-1 (or the pseudogene TRBV3-2) to TRBJ2-7, with no clear D. The length of the CDR3 is 12 residues. V dropped 2 bases and J dropped 3 bases, with 5 bases sitting between them. The germline V gene encodes CDR1 LGHDT and CDR2 YNNKEL (reference sequence). The CDR3 region is CASSQKVYEQYF. The CDR3 nucleotides read TGTGCCAGCAGCCAAAAGGTCTACGAGCAGTACTTC.

The chain's CDR3 is CASSYRAGGYEQYF. DNA of the CDR3: TGTGCCAGCAGTTACCGAGCGGGAGGGTACGAGCAGTACTTC. This chain connects TRBV6-5 to TRBJ2-7; 10 bases are a match to TRBD2. The CDR3 is 14 amino acids. Germline lookup yields CDR1 MNHEY and CDR2 SVGAGI. With V trimmed by 2 bases and J by 4 bases, 2 bases remained unmatched.

CDR3 sequence (DNA): TGTGCCAGCAGCTTAGATCCGCGCGGCCCCCACGAGCAGTACTTC. This gives the protein CASSLDPRGPHEQYF. The genes are TRBV11-2 and TRBJ2-7, with unresolved D. V lost 0 bases to trimming and J lost 5 bases, with 14 bases between them. Germline V gene data show CDR1 as SGHAT and CDR2 as FQNNGV. The length of the CDR3 is 15 residues.

The rearrangement links TRBV6-6 to TRBJ1-5, with 7 bases lining up with TRBD1. Trimming removed 7 bases from V and 2 bases from J; junction bases left unmatched: 11. Germline V lookup: CDR1 MNHNY, CDR2 SVGAGI (reference sequence). The CDR3 is 16 residues long. The DNA of the CDR3 is TGTGCCAGCACCCAGGGGGAACGTAATGGCAATCAGCCCCAGCATTTT. It encodes CASTQGERNGNQPQHF.